This T cell receptor (beta chain) stems from a study of graft-versus-host responses after intestinal transplantation (dated by TCRdb to the early 2020s). Study-level background: The transplants that recipients got were multivisceral, liver-intestinal, or isolated intestinal. Rather than going through the commercial service, samples from three later patients were sequenced in-house on an Illumina MiSeq and processed with MiXCR. A peak of at least 4% donor T cells among recipient peripheral blood mononuclear cells was the definition used for donor T cell macrochimerism. All recipients received anti-thymocyte globulin induction followed by maintenance tacrolimus and steroids for roughly 3 years. After intestinal transplantation, graft-versus-host and host-versus-graft alloreactive T cell clones were followed in the graft, circulation and bone marrow using bulk TCR-beta CDR3 sequencing. A cohort of about two dozen intestinal transplant recipients, including one retransplant, was enrolled, and a few patients lacking pretransplant specimens were excluded. To identify alloreactive clones, pre-transplant mixed lymphocyte reaction products were sequenced and then compared with unstimulated pre-transplant donor and recipient T cells.

Blood samples were collected up to 4 times in the first month after transplant and then at least monthly when available. On this clone itself: The antigen it recognizes is unknown. Base qualities were left out, and no much larger clone turns up one base away.

Taken from cysteine to phenylalanine, the CDR3 has 13 residues. The read is trimmed to its CDR3 DNA, 39 bases read in frame from base 1. In the germline V gene (reference sequence), CDR1 corresponds to MNHEY and CDR2 to SMNVEV. The investigation overall reported the following: The relatively low number and heterogeneity of intestinal transplant patients limited the conclusions. Peak levels of circulating GvH clones were associated with declines in HvG clones early after transplant. High GvH to HvG T cell clonal ratios were observed in the allografts of patients with donor T cell macrochimerism. GvH clones were detected in recipient bone marrow, and some of these GvH clones were observed earlier in ileal mucosa or blood, consistent with an intestinal mucosal origin.

Libraries were built with the immunoSEQ multiplex PCR assay. High-throughput TCR-beta CDR3 sequencing of genomic DNA from most patients was performed by Adaptive Biotechnologies. The paper's processing steps were these. Adaptive's ImmunoSEQ software was the source of the TCR sequencing data for over 15 patients, while a few other patients were processed with MiXCR and VDJtools. CDR3 nucleotide sequences shared by donor and recipient were removed because the origin of these sequences could not be assigned. At least 2-fold expansion over unstimulated cells and a minimum CFSE-low frequency of 0.002% (template counts) or 0.001% (read counts) were required for clones to be classified as alloreactive. Mappable clones were those detected in sequenced pre-transplant spleen, lymph node, or MLR CFSE-low populations of the donor or recipient. The cumulative frequency of alloreactive clones was calculated as a percentage of all sequences, weighted by copy number. TCRdb carries this immuneACCESS record with in-frame sequences only. Its versions omit some clonotypes, under half of them owing to an unresolved V gene in the studies checked, with the rest unexplained. That table is the source of V, J and clone size, and D and trimming were worked out from the DNA. The sample yields some 96,000 clones; around 90% were counted once. The ten biggest clones cover approximately 16% of the sample.

Material: PBMCs, obtained around 68 weeks after intestinal transplant. The clonotype comes from a human patient who received an intestinal transplant, so some T cells may come from the graft donor. The chain was built from TRBV27 and TRBJ2-5, with the D gene not confidently named. The J call may be faulty, since TRBJ2-7 better matches the DNA end. The sequence in DNA is TGTGCCAGCAGGAGAGGCACCTACTACGAGCAGTACTTC. Translated, it reads CASRRGTYYEQYF.